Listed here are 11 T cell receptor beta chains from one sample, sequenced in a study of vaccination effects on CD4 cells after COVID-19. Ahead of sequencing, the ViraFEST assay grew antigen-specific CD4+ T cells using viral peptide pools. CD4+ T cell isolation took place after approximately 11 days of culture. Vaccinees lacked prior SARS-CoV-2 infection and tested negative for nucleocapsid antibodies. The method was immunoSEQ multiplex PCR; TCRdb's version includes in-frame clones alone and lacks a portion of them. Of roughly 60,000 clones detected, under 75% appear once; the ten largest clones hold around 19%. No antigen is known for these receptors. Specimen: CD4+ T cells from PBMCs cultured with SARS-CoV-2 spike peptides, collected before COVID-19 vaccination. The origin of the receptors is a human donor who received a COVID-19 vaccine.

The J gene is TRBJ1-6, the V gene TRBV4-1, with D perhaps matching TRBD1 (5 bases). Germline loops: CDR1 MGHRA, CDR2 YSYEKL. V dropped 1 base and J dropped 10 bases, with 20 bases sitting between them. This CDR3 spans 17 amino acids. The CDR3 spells CASSQASSPMGHSPLHF. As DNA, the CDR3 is TGCGCCAGCAGCCAAGCATCATCCCCGATGGGGCACTCACCCCTCCACTTT.

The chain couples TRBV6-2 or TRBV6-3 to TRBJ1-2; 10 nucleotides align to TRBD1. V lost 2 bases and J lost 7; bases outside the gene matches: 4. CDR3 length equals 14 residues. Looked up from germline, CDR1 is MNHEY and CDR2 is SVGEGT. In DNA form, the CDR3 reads TGTGCCAGCAGTTACATCAGGACAGGGGGTGGCTACACCTTC. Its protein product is CASSYIRTGGGYTF.

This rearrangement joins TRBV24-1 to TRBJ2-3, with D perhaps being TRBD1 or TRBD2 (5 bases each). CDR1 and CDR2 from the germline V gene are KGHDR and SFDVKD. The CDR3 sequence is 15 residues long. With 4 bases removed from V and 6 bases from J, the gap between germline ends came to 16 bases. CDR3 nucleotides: TGTGCCACCAGTGACTCCGGGACCCCAGGGGATACGCAGTATTTT. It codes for CATSDSGTPGDTQYF.

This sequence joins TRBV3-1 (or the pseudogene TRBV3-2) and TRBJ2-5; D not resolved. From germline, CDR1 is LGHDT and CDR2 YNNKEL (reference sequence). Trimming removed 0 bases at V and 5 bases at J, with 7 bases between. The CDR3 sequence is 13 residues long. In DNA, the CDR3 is TGTGCCAGCAGCCAAGAGGCGTGGGAGACCCAGTACTTC. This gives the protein CASSQEAWETQYF.

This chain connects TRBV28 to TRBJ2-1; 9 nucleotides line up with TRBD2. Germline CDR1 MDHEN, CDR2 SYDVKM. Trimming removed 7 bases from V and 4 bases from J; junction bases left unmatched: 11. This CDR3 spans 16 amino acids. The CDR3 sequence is CASTPRWAGGYNEQFF. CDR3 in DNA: TGTGCCAGCACCCCTAGGTGGGCGGGAGGGTACAATGAGCAGTTCTTC. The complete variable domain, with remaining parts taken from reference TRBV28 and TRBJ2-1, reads DVKVTQSSRYLVKRTGEKVFLECVQDMDHENMFWYRQDPGLGLRLIYFSYDVKMKEKGDIPEGYSVSREKKERFSLILESASTNQTSMYLCASTPRWAGGYNEQFFGPGTRLTVL.

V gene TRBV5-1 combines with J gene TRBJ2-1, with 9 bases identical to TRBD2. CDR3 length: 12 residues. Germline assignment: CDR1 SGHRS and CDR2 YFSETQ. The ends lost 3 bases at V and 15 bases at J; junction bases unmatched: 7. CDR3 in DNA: TGCGCCAGCAGCTCCCCTGGACTAGCGCGGTTCTTC. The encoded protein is CASSSPGLARFF.

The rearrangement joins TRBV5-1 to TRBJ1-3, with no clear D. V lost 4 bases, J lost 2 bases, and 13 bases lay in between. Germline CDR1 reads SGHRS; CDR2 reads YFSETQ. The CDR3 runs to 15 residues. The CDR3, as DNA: TGCGCCAGCAGCGACCTCTTCGGGGCTGGAAACACCATATATTTT. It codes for CASSDLFGAGNTIYF. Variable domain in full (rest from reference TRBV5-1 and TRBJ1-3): KAGVTQTPRYLIKTRGQQVTLSCSPISGHRSVSWYQQTPGQGLQFLFEYFSETQRNKGNFPGRFSGRQFSNSRSEMNVSTLELGDSALYLCASSDLFGAGNTIYFGEGSWLTVV.

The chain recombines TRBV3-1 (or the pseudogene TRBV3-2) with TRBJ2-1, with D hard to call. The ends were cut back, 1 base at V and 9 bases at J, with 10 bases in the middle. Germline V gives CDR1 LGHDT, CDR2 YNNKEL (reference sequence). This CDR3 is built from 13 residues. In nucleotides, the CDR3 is TGTGCCAGCAGCCAAGGTGCTGAAAGTGAGCAGTTCTTC. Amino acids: CASSQGAESEQFF.

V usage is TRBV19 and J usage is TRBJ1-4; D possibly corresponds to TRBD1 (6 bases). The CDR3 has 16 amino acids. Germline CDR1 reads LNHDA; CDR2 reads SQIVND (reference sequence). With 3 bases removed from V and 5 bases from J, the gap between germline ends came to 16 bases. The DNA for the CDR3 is TGTGCCAGTAGTATTGTTGGGGGGGCTGGAAATGAAAAACTGTTTTTT. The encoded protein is CASSIVGGAGNEKLFF. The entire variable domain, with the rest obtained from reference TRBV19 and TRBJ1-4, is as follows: DGGITQSPKYLFRKEGQNVTLSCEQNLNHDAMYWYRQDPGQGLRLIYYSQIVNDFQKGDIAEGYSVSREKKESFPLTVTSAQKNPTAFYLCASSIVGGAGNEKLFFGSGTQLSVL.

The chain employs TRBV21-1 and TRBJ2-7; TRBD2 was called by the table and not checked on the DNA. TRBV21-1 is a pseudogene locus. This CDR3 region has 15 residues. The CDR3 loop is CASSLSGLDLYEQYF. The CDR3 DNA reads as TGTGCCAGCAGCTTATCCGGACTCGACCTCTACGAGCAGTACTTC.

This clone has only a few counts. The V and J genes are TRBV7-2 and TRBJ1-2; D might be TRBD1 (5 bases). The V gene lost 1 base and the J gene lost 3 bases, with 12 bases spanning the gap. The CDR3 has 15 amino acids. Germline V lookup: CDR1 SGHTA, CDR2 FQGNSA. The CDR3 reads CASSLVIGADYGYTF. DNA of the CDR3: TGTGCCAGCAGCTTAGTAATAGGGGCGGACTATGGCTACACCTTC.